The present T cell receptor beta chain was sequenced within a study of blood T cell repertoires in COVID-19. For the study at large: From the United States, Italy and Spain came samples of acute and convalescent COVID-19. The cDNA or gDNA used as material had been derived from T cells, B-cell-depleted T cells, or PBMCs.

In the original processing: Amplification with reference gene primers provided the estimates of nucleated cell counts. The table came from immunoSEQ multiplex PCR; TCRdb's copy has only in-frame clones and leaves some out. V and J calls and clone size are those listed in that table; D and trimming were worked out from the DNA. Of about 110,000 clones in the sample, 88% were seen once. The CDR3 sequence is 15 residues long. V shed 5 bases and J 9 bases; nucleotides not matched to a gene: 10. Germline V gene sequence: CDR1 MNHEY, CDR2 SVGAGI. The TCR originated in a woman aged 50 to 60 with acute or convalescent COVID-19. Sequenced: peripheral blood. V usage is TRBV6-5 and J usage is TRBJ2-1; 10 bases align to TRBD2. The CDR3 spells CASSPRASGSIEQFF. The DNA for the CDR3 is TGTGCCAGCAGTCCCCGGGCTAGCGGGAGCATTGAGCAGTTCTTC.